The TCR beta chain under discussion was sequenced for a study of cytomegalovirus exposure and HLA in healthy donors. Of note for this clone: Its target is unknown.

Study outcomes and limitations: Rarity marked most TCR sequences, yet some public TCRs occurred in many donors.

Each donor was healthy, and each was a bone marrow donor. With 60 Vbeta and 13 Jbeta primers, the PCR was carried out. Sequenced by immunoSEQ multiplex PCR; TCRdb stores in-frame clones only, minus some. The sample lists roughly 220,000 clones, around four fifths occurring once. V gave up 1 base and J gave up 0 bases, with 12 bases separating them. Per germline, CDR1 SGHAT and CDR2 FQNNGV. This CDR3 is 16 amino acids long. The receptor was derived from a man in his fifties in good health and CMV-seronegative. The sequencing sample was made of PBMCs. The V gene is TRBV11-2, the J gene TRBJ2-5; TRBD1 might be the D (6 bases). CDR3 sequence: CASSLAGRGYQETQYF. The CDR3 bases are TGTGCCAGCAGCTTAGCCGGTAGGGGGTACCAAGAGACCCAGTACTTC.